The clone carrying this TCR beta chain was seen more than once but under ten times. Its target is unknown. This entry is derived from a study of post-analysis software for immune sequencing data. General study results and limits: TRBV segments more frequent in patients than in controls numbered about 5 and included TRBV5-6, TRBV5-1 and TRBV20-1. Among multiple sclerosis patients, normalized Chao1 diversity was significantly below that of controls.

TCR beta libraries were prepared from cDNA with unique molecular identifiers. MiXCR, applied by TCRdb to the PCR reads, yields one record per CDR3 protein. The sample includes about 560,000 distinct CDR3 sequences, 44% of them seen just once. The CDR3 extends over 14 amino acids. Trimming pared 3 bases from V and 3 bases from J, leaving 12 bases between. This receptor was obtained from a girl aged 5 to 17 with multiple sclerosis. Sequencing was performed on blood. V is TRBV12-3 or TRBV12-4 and J is TRBJ2-7, with D perhaps matching TRBD1 or TRBD2 (5 bases each). CDR3 protein: CASSFGDGYYEQYF. As DNA, the CDR3 is TGTGCCAGCAGTTTCGGGGACGGATACTACGAGCAGTACTTC.